This T cell receptor beta chain was observed in a study of post-analysis software for immune sequencing data. About the research overall: There were relapsing-remitting, secondary progressive and progressive-relapsing multiple sclerosis among the disease courses included. Regarding the study as a whole: Patients had higher frequencies than controls of roughly five TRBV segments, including TRBV5-6, TRBV5-1 and TRBV20-1. By F measure, strong co-clustering occurred among samples prepared in the same batch.

Note on this clonotype: As yet, its antigen is unknown.

Tagging with unique molecular identifiers was a feature of the TCR beta cDNA libraries. T cells numbering roughly 1 to 10 million yielded cDNA molecules that totaled about 500,000. TCRdb analysed the PCR reads with MiXCR anew, one entry per CDR3 protein. The sample includes 500,000 to 600,000 distinct CDR3 sequences, roughly two fifths seen only once; the top ten take around 1.7%. CDR1 is SGHVS and CDR2 is FQNEAQ in the germline V gene. V gave up 4 bases and J gave up 8 bases, with 17 bases separating them. CDR3 length: 14 amino acids. This receptor was obtained from a girl aged 10-17 years with multiple sclerosis. Input material: blood. The rearrangement uses TRBV7-8 and TRBJ1-2; maybe TRBD1 (5 bases). CDR3: CASSSSGSVRGYTF. The CDR3, as DNA: TGTGCCAGCAGCTCATCAGGGTCAGTTAGGGGCTACACCTTC.